Included here is one T cell receptor beta chain sequence, with context. The junction departs from the called germline gene at one end, perhaps through a read error. The read terminates 3 residues ahead of where the CDR3 ends, so the germline J gene completes it. Assay: immunoSEQ multiplex PCR; the TCRdb copy retains only in-frame clones and omits some. The sample's table shows approximately 37,000 clones. The data were obtained in a study of T cells in women clearing cervical HPV infection. Germline assignment: CDR1 SSHAT and CDR2 FNYEAQ (reference sequence). This CDR3 contains 16 residues. The V call is TRBV7-7, the J call TRBJ2-7, with D possibly being TRBD2 (5 bases). This receptor was obtained from a woman between 18 and 69 years old with a cervical HPV16 infection that either progressed to CIN3+ or cleared (not recorded which). Material for sequencing was blood buffy coat. The CDR3 loop is CASSALLDSAICEQYF. The DNA read from the CDR3 is TGTGCTAGCAGCGCGCTCCTGGACTCCGCGATCTGCGAG. The full variable domain, rest sourced from reference TRBV7-7 and TRBJ2-7, is GAGVSQSPRYKVTKRGQDVTLRCDPISSHATLYWYQQALGQGPEFLTYFNYEAQPDKSGLPSDRFSAERPEGSISTLTIQRTEQRDSAMYRCASSALLDSAICEQYFGPGTRLTVT.